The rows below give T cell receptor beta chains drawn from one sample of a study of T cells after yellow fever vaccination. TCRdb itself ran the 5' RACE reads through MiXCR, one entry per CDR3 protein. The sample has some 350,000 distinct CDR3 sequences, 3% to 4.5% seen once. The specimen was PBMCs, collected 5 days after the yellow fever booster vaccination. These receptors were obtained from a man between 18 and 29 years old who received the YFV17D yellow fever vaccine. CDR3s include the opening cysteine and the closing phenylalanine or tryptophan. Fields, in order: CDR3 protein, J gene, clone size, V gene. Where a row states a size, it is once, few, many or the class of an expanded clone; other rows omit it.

CDR3aa: CASGRGGVEAFF; j_gene: TRBJ1-1; abundance: many; v_gene: TRBV27
CDR3aa: CASSLALQATQYF; j_gene: TRBJ2-5; abundance: few; v_gene: TRBV5-1
CDR3aa: CSARVPGGMGNQPQHF; j_gene: TRBJ1-5; abundance: few; v_gene: TRBV20-1
CDR3aa: CASGRGVLGAEAFF; j_gene: TRBJ1-1; abundance: many; v_gene: TRBV27
CDR3aa: CASSTLAGGWPDTLYF; j_gene: TRBJ2-3; abundance: once; v_gene: TRBV7-2
CDR3aa: CASSQQSGTATTNTQYF; j_gene: TRBJ2-3; abundance: few; v_gene: TRBV4-1
CDR3aa: CASTTGAVNEKLFF; j_gene: TRBJ1-4; abundance: many; v_gene: TRBV5-1
CDR3aa: CASSPLTGLTEAFF; j_gene: TRBJ1-1; abundance: .; v_gene: TRBV12-3/TRBV12-4
CDR3aa: CSARADPGLYEQYF; j_gene: TRBJ2-7; abundance: .; v_gene: TRBV20-1
CDR3aa: CAISEGGTGANVLTF; j_gene: TRBJ2-6; abundance: .; v_gene: TRBV10-3
CDR3aa: CASSFPSTSNNEQFF; j_gene: TRBJ2-1; abundance: few; v_gene: TRBV12-3/TRBV12-4
CDR3aa: CASSLQVDQETQYF; j_gene: TRBJ2-5; abundance: few; v_gene: TRBV7-8
CDR3aa: CASKDAQSYGYTF; j_gene: TRBJ1-2; abundance: .; v_gene: TRBV9
CDR3aa: CASSQDPGPGETQYF; j_gene: TRBJ2-5; abundance: few; v_gene: TRBV3-1
CDR3aa: CASSLNELGTQHF; j_gene: TRBJ1-5; abundance: .; v_gene: TRBV9